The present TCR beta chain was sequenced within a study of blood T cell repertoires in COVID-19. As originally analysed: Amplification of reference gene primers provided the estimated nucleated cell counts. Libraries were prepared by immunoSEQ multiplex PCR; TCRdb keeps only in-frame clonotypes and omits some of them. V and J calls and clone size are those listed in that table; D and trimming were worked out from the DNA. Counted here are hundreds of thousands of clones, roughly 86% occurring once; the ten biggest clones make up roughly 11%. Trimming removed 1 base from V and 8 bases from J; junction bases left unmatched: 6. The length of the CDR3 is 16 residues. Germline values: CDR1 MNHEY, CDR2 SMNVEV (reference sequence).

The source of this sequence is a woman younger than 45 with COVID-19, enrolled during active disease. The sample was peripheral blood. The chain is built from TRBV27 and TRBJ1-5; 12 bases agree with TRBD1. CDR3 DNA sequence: TGTGCCAGCAGTTTATTCGGGACAGGGGGCAGCAAGCCCCAGCATTTT. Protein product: CASSLFGTGGSKPQHF.